This TCR beta chain originates from a study of technical replicates of blood from a handful of donors. Germline V CDR1 and CDR2: SNHLY, FYNNEI. CDR3 length: 14 amino acids. Trimming at V came to 6 bases and at J to 8 bases, leaving 10 bases not matched to a gene. Method: immunoSEQ multiplex PCR; TCRdb's copy keeps in-frame clones and lacks some. The table has 95,000 to 100,000 clones, roughly 95% seen once. This chain links TRBV2 with TRBJ2-1, with TRBD1 matching 7 bases. The sequence was obtained from a human donor in good health. The sequencing input was T cells isolated from PBMCs. The CDR3 spells CASRAEGAWDEQFF. CDR3 DNA: TGTGCCAGCAGGGCTGAGGGGGCGTGGGATGAGCAGTTCTTC.